This T cell receptor beta chain originates from a study of beta chain features in type 1 diabetes. CDR3 length: 13 residues. The ends were cut back, 5 bases at V and 2 bases at J, with 10 bases in the middle. Germline V CDR1 and CDR2: LNHDA, SQIVND (reference sequence). General study findings and limits: For Type 1 diabetes patients, all four CD4+ subsets carried TCRB CDR3s that were moderately but significantly shorter. The study notes PCR might favor shorter templates equally in patients and controls.

Expressed TCRB transcripts were sequenced after all isolated RNA was converted to cDNA. Produced via immunoSEQ multiplex PCR; TCRdb's table is partial and in-frame only. In the table there are under 350,000 clones, 13% to 15% of which are singletons. The purity of all sorted populations exceeded 98%. This clone was counted a few times. Its antigen is unidentified. This chain connects TRBV19 to TRBJ2-7; tentatively, D is TRBD2 (6 bases). The sequence derives from a man younger than 45 with type 1 diabetes. The sample taken for sequencing was naive CD4+ T cells from blood. The CDR3 spells CASSAGLAYEQYF. The CDR3 DNA is TGTGCCAGTAGTGCGGGACTGGCCTACGAGCAGTACTTC.